This T cell receptor (beta chain) appears in the sequencing data of a study of regulatory T cells in long-lasting Graves disease (dated by TCRdb to the early 2020s). Regarding the research as a whole: Antithyroid drugs had been taken for less than 3 months by newly diagnosed Graves' disease patients. The study was conducted in China and was registered as a clinical trial. Persistent Graves' disease patients were compared with newly diagnosed Graves' disease patients by peripheral blood TCR sequencing and RNA sequencing. A total of around 33 samples were covered by TCR sequencing, comprising some 13 persistent and 20 or so newly diagnosed Graves' disease patients.

The CDR3 runs 15 residues from the cysteine to the phenylalanine. Only CDR3 DNA is held: 45 bases, read in frame from base 1. The germline V gene (reference sequence) gives CDR1 as DFQATT and CDR2 as SNEGSKA. Unmatched junction bases come to 9, with V trimmed by 2 bases and J by 6 bases. What the research found in general, with its limitations: A larger number of public clonotypes was shared among persistent patients (around 2,700) than among newly diagnosed patients (about 990). Sequencing and analysis were restricted to the TCR beta chain. Preferential use of TRBV28, TRBJ1-2 and TRBJ2-5 was observed in persistent disease, whereas TRBV20-1 and TRBJ2-1 were favored in newly diagnosed disease. Compared with newly diagnosed patients, persistent Graves' disease patients had lower TCR Shannon entropy and fewer highly expanded clones, which suggests clonal expansion. Only peripheral blood was studied, because thyroid tissue, the primary lesion, was inaccessible. As a limitation, the authors acknowledged that the small sample size may reduce accuracy.

The library relied on multiplex PCR. Data came from an Illumina HiSeq 4000. iRepertoire HTBI primers and Arm-PCR amplification of CDR3 regions were used to construct TCR beta libraries. Before sequencing, the PCR products went through gel purification. Under the source paper's analysis protocol: Gene usage analysis of CDR3 amino acid clonotypes relied on the roughly 60 TRBV and around 13 TRBJ segments identified across samples. COPE and FqMerger were used to merge filtered high-quality paired reads into contigs. BLAST was used to align contigs to the IMGT TRBV, TRBD and TRBJ reference genes, and CDR3 was defined following IMGT. Clonotypes above 0.1% frequency were classified as highly expanded clones. Shannon entropy was used to measure repertoire diversity, and the Gini coefficient was used to measure V-J evenness. Public clonotypes were defined as clonotypes shared by more than one individual. TCRdb reanalyzed the raw reads on its own, using fastp at Q25 for trimming and MiXCR for clone calling, and kept in-frame beta chains. Each entry is one CDR3 protein sequence, shown with its most common DNA and genes. The authors' filters were not applied to this entry. The sample table holds under 300,000 distinct CDR3 sequences, of which around 18% were seen once. The leading ten clones occupy roughly a fifth of the sample.

The sample's time point label is to be understood as: newly diagnosed GD, antithyroid drugs for less than 3 months. For both TCR sequencing and RNA sequencing, RNA was extracted from PBMCs using TRIzol. The diagnosis of Graves' disease followed American Thyroid Association guidelines. The patients came from an endocrinology department in Xi'an, China. From each patient, approximately 9 milliliters of peripheral blood was collected into an EDTA anticoagulant tube. Ficoll Paque Plus density gradient separation was used to isolate PBMCs, and no further T cell sorting was performed. An Agilent 2100 Bioanalyzer and agarose gel were used to assess RNA quality, and a NanoDrop 2000 was used to measure RNA concentration. This clonotype was counted at least ten times. There is no known antigen for this receptor. No base quality values were provided; no much bigger clone lies one nucleotide off.

The sequences come from peripheral blood mononuclear cells (PBMCs), collected at new diagnosis, from a patient treated with antithyroid drugs. This sequence uses TRBV20-1 and TRBJ2-1; 8 middle bases align to TRBD1. The sequence was collected from a female donor with Graves disease. The DNA is TGCAGTGCTAGAATTTTGGGGCAGGGGGCCAATGAGCAGTTCTTC. It translates to CSARILGQGANEQFF.